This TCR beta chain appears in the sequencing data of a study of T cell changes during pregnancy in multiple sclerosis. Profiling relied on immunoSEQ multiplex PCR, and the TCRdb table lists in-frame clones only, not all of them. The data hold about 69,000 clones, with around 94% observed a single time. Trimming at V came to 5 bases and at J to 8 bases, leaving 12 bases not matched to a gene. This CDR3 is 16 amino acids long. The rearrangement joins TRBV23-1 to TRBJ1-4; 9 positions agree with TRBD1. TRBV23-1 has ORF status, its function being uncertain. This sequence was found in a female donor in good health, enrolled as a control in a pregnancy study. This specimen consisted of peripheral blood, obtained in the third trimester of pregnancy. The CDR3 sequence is CASSGTGGQGQEKLFF. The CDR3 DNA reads TGCGCCAGCAGTGGGACTGGGGGACAGGGCCAAGAAAAACTGTTTTTT.